A selection of T cell receptor beta chains follows, all from one sample in a study of T cell responses to AZD1222 COVID-19 vaccine. Some clones are missing from TCRdb's copy, which holds only in-frame ones; the method was immunoSEQ multiplex PCR. The sample has under 200,000 clones; roughly 90% are singletons. The sequenced sample was peripheral blood, obtained 28 days after the second AZD1222 dose. These receptors were taken from an adult who received the AZD1222 COVID-19 vaccine. Each CDR3 is given with its conserved first and last residue. D genes are given only for firm matches. Some rows have no size entry. The others give once, few or many, or a class for an expanded clone.

cdr3_aa: CASSLIDRLNTGELFF
cdr3_nt: TGTGCCAGCAGCTTGATTGACAGGCTGAACACCGGGGAGCTGTTTTTT
clone_size: -
d_call: -
j_call: TRBJ2-2
v_call: TRBV5-6

cdr3_aa: CSVDRGNTGELFF
cdr3_nt: TGCAGCGTGGACAGGGGAAACACCGGGGAGCTGTTTTTT
clone_size: -
d_call: TRBD1
j_call: TRBJ2-2
v_call: TRBV29-1

cdr3_aa: CASSEAGHQPQHF
cdr3_nt: TGTGCCAGCAGTGAAGCTGGTCATCAGCCCCAGCATTTT
clone_size: once
d_call: -
j_call: TRBJ1-5
v_call: TRBV6-1

cdr3_aa: CASRGRSTNTGELFF
cdr3_nt: TGTGCCAGCCGCGGGAGGAGCACGAACACCGGGGAGCTGTTTTTT
clone_size: few
d_call: TRBD2
j_call: TRBJ2-2
v_call: TRBV2

cdr3_aa: CASSSLWNTEAFF
cdr3_nt: TGTGCCAGCAGCTCACTTTGGAACACTGAAGCTTTCTTT
clone_size: once
d_call: -
j_call: TRBJ1-1
v_call: TRBV7-2

cdr3_aa: CATSDPVTNTGELFF
cdr3_nt: TGTGCCACCAGTGACCCAGTCACGAACACCGGGGAGCTGTTTTTT
clone_size: -
d_call: -
j_call: TRBJ2-2
v_call: TRBV24-1

cdr3_aa: CASSSDRNPTNEKLFF
cdr3_nt: TGTGCCAGCAGCTCGGACAGAAACCCAACTAATGAAAAACTGTTTTTT
clone_size: -
d_call: -
j_call: TRBJ1-4
v_call: TRBV27

cdr3_aa: CASSGARQNF
cdr3_nt: TGTGCCAGCAGTGGAGCCAGGCAGAACTTT
clone_size: -
d_call: -
j_call: TRBJ1-1
v_call: TRBV2

cdr3_aa: CASSMTGALNTEAFF
cdr3_nt: TGTGCCAGCAGCATGACAGGGGCGCTGAACACTGAAGCTTTCTTT
clone_size: -
d_call: TRBD1
j_call: TRBJ1-1
v_call: TRBV25-1

cdr3_aa: CAIMASKAGGYLEAFF
cdr3_nt: TGTGCCATCATGGCCTCAAAGGCAGGGGGCTACCTTGAAGCTTTCTTT
clone_size: once
d_call: TRBD1
j_call: TRBJ1-1
v_call: TRBV10-3

cdr3_aa: CASSRSYTDTQYF
cdr3_nt: TGTGCCAGTAGCCGGAGCTACACAGATACGCAGTATTTT
clone_size: -
d_call: -
j_call: TRBJ2-3
v_call: TRBV19

cdr3_aa: CASSQGGSPLHF
cdr3_nt: TGTGCCAGCAGCCAGGGGGGTTCACCCCTCCACTTT
clone_size: -
d_call: -
j_call: TRBJ1-6
v_call: TRBV3-1/TRBV3-2

cdr3_aa: CSVPGTYEQYF
cdr3_nt: TGCAGCGTCCCCGGGACCTACGAGCAGTACTTC
clone_size: -
d_call: -
j_call: TRBJ2-7
v_call: TRBV29-1

cdr3_aa: CASSDLTGYMNTEAFF
cdr3_nt: TGCGCCAGCAGTGACTTGACAGGGTACATGAACACTGAAGCTTTCTTT
clone_size: once
d_call: TRBD1
j_call: TRBJ1-1
v_call: TRBV10-2

cdr3_aa: CASTKQGTTEAFF
cdr3_nt: TGTGCCAGCACCAAACAGGGTACCACTGAAGCTTTCTTT
clone_size: -
d_call: -
j_call: TRBJ1-1
v_call: TRBV6-5

cdr3_aa: CASSQDLASGQETQYF
cdr3_nt: TGTGCCAGCAGCCAAGATTTGGCTAGCGGCCAAGAGACCCAGTACTTC
clone_size: -
d_call: TRBD2
j_call: TRBJ2-5
v_call: TRBV3-1/TRBV3-2

cdr3_aa: CASSFRANAEAFF
cdr3_nt: TGTGCCAGCAGCTTCCGGGCAAACGCTGAAGCTTTCTTT
clone_size: few
d_call: -
j_call: TRBJ1-1
v_call: TRBV7-3

cdr3_aa: CASSRDRERAEAFF
cdr3_nt: TGTGCCAGTAGCCGGGACAGGGAGAGAGCTGAAGCTTTCTTT
clone_size: -
d_call: TRBD1
j_call: TRBJ1-1
v_call: TRBV19

cdr3_aa: CASSPDVGGNTEAFF
cdr3_nt: TGTGCCAGCAGCCCCGACGTGGGGGGTAACACTGAAGCTTTCTTT
clone_size: -
d_call: -
j_call: TRBJ1-1
v_call: TRBV7-2

cdr3_aa: CASSRGLGYTF
cdr3_nt: TGTGCCAGCAGCCGGGGGCTCGGCTACACCTTC
clone_size: -
d_call: -
j_call: TRBJ1-2
v_call: TRBV9

cdr3_aa: CASSLREAGKLFF
cdr3_nt: TGTGCCAGCAGTTTAAGGGAGGCCGGGAAACTGTTTTTT
clone_size: -
d_call: -
j_call: TRBJ1-4
v_call: TRBV12-3/TRBV12-4

cdr3_aa: CASSQGLAGQGAQYF
cdr3_nt: TGTGCCAGCAGCCAAGGACTAGCGGGACAAGGGGCGCAGTATTTT
clone_size: -
d_call: TRBD2
j_call: TRBJ2-3
v_call: TRBV3-1/TRBV3-2

cdr3_aa: CASSVGSWGGNTEAFF
cdr3_nt: TGTGCCAGCAGTGTTGGGAGTTGGGGGGGGAACACTGAAGCTTTCTTT
clone_size: -
d_call: -
j_call: TRBJ1-1
v_call: TRBV6-1

cdr3_aa: CSVFRGDTEAFF
cdr3_nt: TGCAGCGTCTTCAGGGGAGACACTGAAGCTTTCTTT
clone_size: -
d_call: -
j_call: TRBJ1-1
v_call: TRBV29-1

cdr3_aa: CASSLSPDTQYF
cdr3_nt: TGTGCCAGCAGCCTCTCCCCGGATACGCAGTATTTT
clone_size: -
d_call: -
j_call: TRBJ2-3
v_call: TRBV4-2